This T cell receptor beta chain was recorded in a study of blood T cell repertoires in COVID-19. Overall study: From the United States, Italy and Spain came samples of acute and convalescent COVID-19. Sample material is recorded as cDNA or gDNA derived from T cells, B-cell-depleted T cells, or PBMCs.

Original methodology: Estimation of nucleated cell counts relied on the amplification of reference gene primers. Sequencing was performed with immunoSEQ multiplex PCR; in TCRdb, only in-frame clones are kept and a portion is missing. V, J and clone size were drawn from that table, and D and trimming were deduced from the DNA. Of over 150,000 clones in the sample, 80% to 85% are singletons; the top ten hold under 3%. This CDR3 region has 15 residues. Germline lookup yields CDR1 MGHRA and CDR2 YSYEKL. V shed 4 bases, J shed 1 base, and the junction held 3 bases outside the gene matches. The receptor's source is a woman aged 55-70 years with acute or convalescent COVID-19. The V call is TRBV4-1, the J call TRBJ2-3, with 9 bases fitting TRBD1. The sequenced material came from peripheral blood. This chain's CDR3 is CASSPDRGGTDTQYF. As DNA, the CDR3 is TGCGCCAGCAGCCCCGACAGGGGGGGCACAGATACGCAGTATTTT.